One and the same sample provided the 11 T cell receptor beta chains below, sequenced in a study of CD8 T cells in Susac syndrome. Reverse transcription of roughly 0.5 to 1 ug RNA was carried out with random hexamers. TCRdb analysed the immunoSEQ multiplex PCR reads with MiXCR anew, one entry per CDR3 protein. The sample has 250,000 to 300,000 distinct CDR3 sequences, approximately 89% seen once. Specimen: CD8+ T cells from PBMCs. The receptors were sampled from a human donor with multiple sclerosis.

V and J are TRBV1 and TRBJ1-4. TRBV1 is marked as a pseudogene. The CDR3 sequence is 16 residues long. The CDR3 region has the DNA TGCACCAGCAGCCGAGGGGAAGTCACAACTAATGAAAAACTGTTTTTT. Protein product: CTSSRGEVTTNEKLFF.

J is TRBJ1-1 and V is TRBV19, with 8 bases matching TRBD1. This CDR3 spans 14 amino acids. Germline CDR1 reads LNHDA; CDR2 reads SQIVND (reference sequence). J gave up 5 bases and V 7 bases, and 9 bases lay outside the gene matches. The CDR3 is CASTPQGAGTEAFF. The CDR3 nucleotides are TGTGCCAGTACCCCCCAGGGGGCTGGTACTGAAGCTTTCTTT.

CDR3 protein: CASSQGDRGYNEQFF. In DNA, the CDR3 is TGCGCCAGCAGCCAAGGCGACAGGGGATACAATGAGCAGTTCTTC. This sequence joins TRBV4-3 and TRBJ2-1; 8 bases line up with TRBD1. Unmatched junction bases numbered 3, after V lost 1 base and J lost 4 bases. This CDR3 spans 15 amino acids. Germline CDR1 reads LGHNA; CDR2 reads YSLEER.

The rearrangement links TRBV29-1 to TRBJ1-4, with D unclear. Germline V gene lookup returns CDR1 SQVTM and CDR2 ANQGSEA. This CDR3 has 15 amino acids. The V gene lost 7 bases and the J gene lost 7 bases, with 22 bases spanning the gap. The CDR3 spells CSASGSLGSGEKLFF. The DNA of the CDR3 is TGCAGCGCCTCGGGAAGTTTGGGGTCAGGTGAAAAACTGTTTTTT.

The chain joins TRBV28 to TRBJ2-1; D uncertain. Trimming stripped 7 bases from V and 15 bases from J, with 22 bases between. Germline CDR1 reads MDHEN; CDR2 reads SYDVKM. This CDR3 region has 13 residues. CDR3 bases: TGTGCCAGCAATCCCAAAACAAGCCTTGATGGGTTCTTC. Its protein is CASNPKTSLDGFF. Looking up the rest from reference TRBV28 and TRBJ2-1 gives the full variable domain: DVKVTQSSRYLVKRTGEKVFLECVQDMDHENMFWYRQDPGLGLRLIYFSYDVKMKEKGDIPEGYSVSREKKERFSLILESASTNQTSMYLCASNPKTSLDGFFGPGTRLTVL.

V gene TRBV4-2 combines with J gene TRBJ1-5; D perhaps matches TRBD1 (6 bases). The CDR3 sequence is 15 residues long. Germline V gene data show CDR1 as LGHNA and CDR2 as YNFKEQ. Deletions cut 0 bases from V and 4 bases from J, with 10 bases between. The CDR3 here is CASSQDEGGNQPQHF. The CDR3 DNA sequence: TGTGCCAGCAGCCAAGATGAGGGGGGGAATCAGCCCCAGCATTTT.

V is TRBV20-1 and J is TRBJ2-7, with D tentatively TRBD2 (6 bases). Germline V CDR1 and CDR2: DFQATT, SNEGSKA (reference sequence). The CDR3 totals 14 residues. V lost 1 base and J 4 bases, leaving 14 bases between the germline ends. As DNA, the CDR3 is TGCAGTGCTAGAGGGACGATTAGCGGATACGAGCAGTACTTC. Its protein product is CSARGTISGYEQYF.

The chain is built from TRBV19 and TRBJ1-1; the D is unclear. The germline CDR1 and CDR2 sequences are LNHDA and SQIVND (reference sequence). The CDR3 consists of 16 residues. The germline V and J ends were trimmed by 4 bases and 0 bases, with 15 bases remaining between them. CDR3 nucleotide sequence: TGTGCCAGTAGTACGGTCCCAGATTACATGAACACTGAAGCTTTCTTT. Amino acids: CASSTVPDYMNTEAFF.

The chain uses TRBV19 and TRBJ1-1, with D tentatively TRBD1 (6 bases). V was cut by 10 bases and J by 1 base, with 10 bases left in between. This CDR3 comprises 12 residues. Germline V gene sequence: CDR1 LNHDA, CDR2 SQIVND (reference sequence). The chain's CDR3 is CATTTGNTEAFF. The CDR3 coding sequence is TGTGCCACCACGACAGGGAACACTGAAGCTTTCTTT.

J is TRBJ2-7 and V is TRBV30; 7 bases are shared with TRBD2. Germline loops: CDR1 GTSNPN, CDR2 SVGIG (reference sequence). CDR3 length: 17 amino acids. V shed 2 bases and J 3 bases; nucleotides not matched to a gene: 16. As DNA, the CDR3 is TGTGCCTGGAGTCCGTTGGGGGGGGATCGGATATACTACGAGCAGTACTTC. As protein: CAWSPLGGDRIYYEQYF.

The rearrangement links TRBV28 to TRBJ2-1; weak D call: TRBD2 (6 bases). V lost 5 bases, J lost 4 bases, and 18 bases lay in between. The germline V gene encodes CDR1 MDHEN and CDR2 SYDVKM. The CDR3 length is 16 residues. The CDR3 is CASSLYAGLPYNEQFF. CDR3 coding DNA: TGTGCCAGCAGTCTCTATGCCGGACTACCTTACAATGAGCAGTTCTTC.